The present TCR beta chain was sequenced within a study of CD8 T cells in Susac syndrome. Turning to the study itself: When their blood was taken, patients with Susac syndrome were therapy-naive, taking corticosteroids, or taking intravenous immunoglobulin alone. Study-level results: CD8+ clonal expansion in Susac was maximal in TEMRA cells and in active patients. Regarding the TCR sequencing and HLA analysis, the study admitted that a relatively small number of individuals were involved.

Random hexamers were used to reverse transcribe an amount of about 0.45 to 1 ug RNA. The authors amplified TCR beta CDR3 across 54 Vbeta and 13 Jbeta using immunoSEQ multiplex PCR. TCRdb reanalysed the immunoSEQ multiplex PCR reads using MiXCR and keeps one entry per CDR3 protein. There are roughly 89,000 distinct CDR3 sequences in the sample; roughly 95% occur only once, and more than 0.5% lies in the top ten. Worth noting for this clonotype: The target antigen is unknown.

The CDR3 sequence is 11 residues long. V was clipped by 2 bases and J by 7 bases, with 6 bases between them. Germline-derived CDR1 and CDR2 are DFQATT and SNEGSKA (reference sequence). This clonotype originated in a human donor with Susac syndrome. The specimen was CD8+ T cells from PBMCs. The chain combines TRBV20-1 with TRBJ2-1; a weak D match, TRBD1 (5 bases). CDR3 DNA sequence: TGCAGTGCTAGACCAGGGAATGAGCAGTTCTTC. It translates to CSARPGNEQFF.